This record looks at one T cell receptor (beta chain) sequence and its context. The source of the sample is a study of blood T cell repertoires in COVID-19. Per the authors' pipeline: Reference gene primer amplification gave nucleated cell count estimates. Assay: immunoSEQ multiplex PCR; the TCRdb copy retains only in-frame clones and omits some. The V and J calls and clone size are taken from that table; D and trimming were inferred from the DNA. The sample yields 100,000 to 150,000 clones, around three quarters seen once. CDR3 length: 12 amino acids. Trimming took off 7 bases at V and 1 base at J, with 7 bases between the two ends.

This chain links TRBV12-3 or TRBV12-4 with TRBJ1-1; no clear D. The specimen sequenced was peripheral blood. The source of this sequence is a man in his forties with active or convalescent COVID-19. The CDR3 DNA reads TGTGCCAGCACCGAGAGGAACACTGAAGCTTTCTTT. Encoded protein: CASTERNTEAFF.